The following is a TCR beta chain sequence with its context. This sample is drawn from a study of blood T cells in healthy people across ages. The authors drew ten milliliters of peripheral blood from each donor. Looked up from germline, CDR1 is MDHEN and CDR2 is SYDVKM. The CDR3 runs to 17 residues. Trimming left V 7 bases short and J 8 bases short, with 27 bases between. Together with a sample-barcoded 5' primer, a J-beta primer mix was included in a second PCR lasting 7 to 11 cycles. TCRdb ran MiXCR on the 5' RACE reads and lists one entry per CDR3 protein. The table records 380,000 or so distinct CDR3 sequences, about 49% of them present only once.

The sequence derives from a man between 60 and 75 years old in good health. The rearrangement links TRBV28 to TRBJ2-1, with no clear D. The specimen was blood. CDR3 sequence (DNA): TGTGCCAGCACCCGTTTTCCGGACGGCCGGGCGAACGATGAGCAGTTCTTC. It is translated as CASTRFPDGRANDEQFF. The whole variable domain, filled in from reference TRBV28 and TRBJ2-1, reads DVKVTQSSRYLVKRTGEKVFLECVQDMDHENMFWYRQDPGLGLRLIYFSYDVKMKEKGDIPEGYSVSREKKERFSLILESASTNQTSMYLCASTRFPDGRANDEQFFGPGTRLTVL.